This TCR beta chain was retrieved from a study of T-cell memory formation after mild COVID-19 listed by TCRdb under 2021. In the study overall: Most TCR sequence clusters were specific to one of the two donors. In two donors, T-cell clones that expanded and contracted after mild COVID-19 were tracked by sequencing TCRalpha and TCRbeta repertoires over time. The cohort comprised two young, previously healthy adult volunteers, one female and one male.

General conclusions and limits of the study: Only a couple of mild cases were covered by the study, and larger cohorts that include severe cases with pre-infection samples were considered necessary. Whether the second-wave clones peaking on day 37 were SARS-CoV-2 specific was not confirmed. Contracting CD4+ clones were found mainly in CM and EM memory subsets, while CD8+ clones were enriched in EMRA. Some responding clones were detected in pre-infection memory, which suggested that pre-existing cross-reactive memory T cells had joined the SARS-CoV-2 response. Clones that contracted from day 15 to 85 showed balanced CD4/CD8 phenotypes, whereas a second wave of clones that expanded from day 15 to 37 leaned towards CD4+.

Sequencing used an Illumina NovaSeq 6000. TCRalpha and TCRbeta cDNA libraries were built by 5'RACE with constant-segment primers, adding sample barcodes and unique molecular identifiers. Trizol reagent was used to extract RNA from every sample. Amplification of the libraries took two PCR steps, and the second step added a second sample barcode plus Illumina TruSeq adapters. Sequencing of the libraries was done on an Illumina NovaSeq, producing 2 x 150 bp paired-end reads. The authors processed their data as follows. Demultiplexing of reads and collapsing into UMI-guided consensus sequences were performed with migec v1.2.7. Using mixcr v2.1.11, UMI consensuses were aligned to TRA and TRB V and J templates and then assembled into clonotypes. A clonotype was counted as expanded or contracted only when both edgeR and NoisET called the clonotype significant, with the noise models trained on biological replicates. edgeR calls used a false discovery rate-adjusted p below 0.01 and a log2 fold-change threshold of 1. As an exploratory analysis of dynamics, max-normalized trajectories of the 1000 most abundant clonotypes were examined with PCA combined with hierarchical clustering. Each responding clone was given a CD4 or CD8 phenotype based on the CD4+ and CD8+ repertoires, which had been sequenced separately. TCRdb reprocessed the public reads (quality trimming at Q25 with fastp, clone calling with MiXCR) and kept in-frame beta chains. Rows are combined by CDR3 protein, so each entry shows the most common genes and DNA. The V and J calls, along with clone size, are taken from TCRdb and not from the paper's own processing. A total of 300,000 to 400,000 distinct CDR3 sequences appear in this sample, around 28% of them only once. The leading ten clones occupy approximately 13% of the sample.

Ficoll-Paque density gradient centrifugation was the method used to isolate PBMCs. Of note for this clonotype: Its recognized antigen is unknown. No much larger clonotype is one base removed from it; base qualities were not supplied.

Sequencing was carried out using PBMCs or a T cell subset sorted from them (not recorded which). The receptor was derived from an adult woman who had mild COVID-19 (a few samples of this study predate the infection). The sample titles of this study are shuffled in the database, so cell type and time point are left out; the donor was told from shared clones.

The bases read TGTGCCAGTAGCGGGATTGGCGAGCAGTACTTC. Its protein reads: CASSGIGEQYF. The chain is assembled from TRBV19 and TRBJ2-7, with a tentative D gene TRBD2 over 5 matching bases. CDR1 LNHDA and CDR2 SQIVND were looked up in the germline V gene (reference sequence). Inclusive of the bounding cysteine and phenylalanine, the CDR3 is 11 residues long. Only the CDR3 region is kept as DNA, spanning 33 bases read in frame from base 1. V is clipped by 6 bases and J by 6 bases, and the sequence between their germline boundaries is 9 bases long.